The 16 T cell receptor beta chains below come from one sample, sequenced in a study of tumor and adjacent non-tumor tissue in lung cancer. No cell sorting was done before RNA was extracted from the tissue. Three rounds of nested PCR, following a modified ARM-PCR protocol, produced the TCRbeta library. MiXCR, applied by TCRdb to the multiplex PCR reads, yields one record per CDR3 protein. The sample consists of under 150,000 distinct CDR3 sequences, roughly 70% of them appearing once. Sequencing input: lung tumor tissue. These receptors were taken from a man aged 55 to 70 with small cell lung cancer.

Notes on this clonotype: An end of the junction differs from the germline gene, which may be a read error. This chain uses TRBV12-3 or TRBV12-4 with TRBJ1-5; 9 bases are a match to TRBD1. This CDR3 has 16 residues. The CDR3 nucleotides read TGTGCCAGCATGTTGACAGGGGGACAAGGCAATCAGCCCCAACATTTT. Its protein is CASMLTGGQGNQPQHF.

In regard to this clonotype: A read error may account for a junction end that differs from germline. The gene calls are TRBV20-1 and TRBJ2-1; TRBD2 agrees at 10 bases. CDR3 length equals 15 residues. Looked up from germline, CDR1 is DFQATT and CDR2 is SNEGSKA (reference sequence). CDR3 sequence reads: CSVRGPAGGPGEQSF. CDR3 DNA sequence: TGCAGTGTTCGAGGGCCAGCGGGAGGGCCCGGTGAGCAGTCCTTC.

A note on this clonotype: This may be a read error, as it is one base from a much larger clone. The V and J genes are TRBV20-1 and TRBJ1-2; no clear D gene. The CDR3 runs to 12 residues. Germline CDR1 and CDR2: DFQATT and SNEGSKA (reference sequence). V was pared by 3 bases and J by 1 base, with 6 bases between. CDR3 amino acids: CSASAGNYGYTF. The DNA for the CDR3 is TGCAGTGCTAGTGCGGGTAACTATGGCTACACCTTC.

On this clonotype itself: Possible read error: a much larger clone is one base away. V and J are TRBV6-1 and TRBJ1-6, with D unclear. Trimming left V 1 base short and J 7 bases short, with 8 bases between. The CDR3 covers 14 residues. Germline V lookup: CDR1 MNHNS, CDR2 SASEGT. The CDR3 loop reads CASSEVRQNSPLHF. CDR3 in DNA: TGTGCCAGCAGTGAAGTGAGGCAGAATTCACCCCTCCACTTT.

About this clonotype: The germline gene is not matched at one end of the junction; a read error may be the cause. The genes are TRBV6-6 and TRBJ1-5, with 9 positions matching TRBD1. Looked up from germline, CDR1 is MNHNY and CDR2 is SVGAGI (reference sequence). The CDR3 loop spans 14 amino acids. The CDR3 DNA reads as TGTGCCAGCAGTGGGACAGGGCGCGATCAGTCCCAGCATTTT. This translates into CASSGTGRDQSQHF.

The chain combines TRBV20-1 with TRBJ2-3, with TRBD2 matching over 7 bases. Looked up from germline, CDR1 is DFQATT and CDR2 is SNEGSKA (reference sequence). Losses at the gene ends were 2 bases for V and 6 bases for J; bases not matched to a gene: 20. The CDR3 totals 18 residues. The CDR3 DNA reads as TGCAGTGCTAGAAGGCCAACGGGGGGAGTCCGAGGGGACGATACGCAGTATTTT. Protein sequence: CSARRPTGGVRGDDTQYF.

The J gene is TRBJ2-5, the V gene TRBV11-3; 10 positions agree with TRBD1. CDR1 and CDR2 (germline): SGHNT, YENEEA. The CDR3 loop spans 15 amino acids. The trim removed 8 bases at V and 4 bases at J, leaving 10 bases unmatched. CDR3 nucleotide sequence: TGTGCCAGCGGGCGGGACAGGGGATGTTTAGAGACCCAGTACTTC. This sequence encodes CASGRDRGCLETQYF.

This clonotype has more than one count but fewer than ten. The chain links TRBV5-4 to TRBJ2-7; 7 bases agree with TRBD1. This CDR3 region has 14 residues. Germline V gene lookup returns CDR1 SGHNT and CDR2 YYREEE (reference sequence). Trimming took 4 bases from V and 6 from J; bases not matched to a gene: 10. This CDR3 reads CASSPADRVREQYF. CDR3 nucleotides: TGTGCCAGCAGCCCGGCCGACAGGGTCCGCGAGCAGTACTTC. The full variable domain, completed using reference TRBV5-4 and TRBJ2-7, is ETGVTQSPTHLIKTRGQQVTLRCSSQSGHNTVSWYQQALGQGPQFIFQYYREEENGRGNFPPRFSGLQFPNYSSELNVNALELDDSALYLCASSPADRVREQYFGPGTRLTVT.

As regards this clonotype: Being one base from a much bigger clone, this may be a read error. The V call is TRBV20-1, the J call TRBJ2-3; 8 nucleotides align to TRBD2. This CDR3 spans 14 amino acids. Germline assignment: CDR1 DFQATT and CDR2 SNEGSKA (reference sequence). CDR3 in DNA: TGCAGTACTAGAGGGGCGGCGGGGGGAGATACGCAGTATTTT. It is translated as CSTRGAAGGDTQYF.

The chain joins TRBV5-6 to TRBJ2-6; maybe TRBD2 (6 bases). V gave up 0 bases and J gave up 2 bases, with 6 bases separating them. CDR3 length: 15 amino acids. CDR1 and CDR2 from the germline V gene are SGHDT and YYEEEE. The CDR3 nucleotides are TGTGCCAGCAGCTTGGGGGGGGCTGGGGCCAACGTCCTGACTTTC. It translates to CASSLGGAGANVLTF.

With respect to this clonotype: A read error may explain this, as a much larger clone is one base away. This chain connects TRBV6-6 to TRBJ2-3; the match to TRBD2 covers 8 bases. The V and J ends lost 6 bases and 10 bases, in that order; junction bases with no gene match: 9. Germline V gene data show CDR1 as MNHNY and CDR2 as SVGAGI (reference sequence). The CDR3 totals 13 residues. The CDR3 DNA follows: TGTGCCAGCAGGGGCGGGAGGACTTTTGCGCAGTATTTT. Protein: CASRGGRTFAQYF.

Of note for this clonotype: A much larger clone sits a single nucleotide away, making a read error possible. J is TRBJ1-1 and V is TRBV6-6; D call uncertain. V lost 3 bases, J lost 4 bases, and 15 bases lay in between. The CDR3 sequence is 15 residues long. The germline V gene has CDR1 MNHNY and CDR2 SVGAGI (reference sequence). DNA of the CDR3: TGTGCCAGCAGTTATGGGGAGGGCCGGGGCACTGAAGCTTTCTTT. Protein: CASSYGEGRGTEAFF.

This clonotype was found once. The chain is built from TRBV12-3 or TRBV12-4 and TRBJ2-5; D gene ambiguous. The CDR3 is 13 residues long. Trimming cost V 7 bases and J 5 bases, with 14 bases left between them. The CDR3 spells CASTHGSGETQYF. The CDR3 DNA reads TGTGCCAGCACCCACGGAAGTGGGGAGACCCAGTACTTC.

The chain carries TRBV7-9 and TRBJ2-7; D may be TRBD2 (5 bases). Deletions cut 1 base from V and 2 bases from J, with 9 bases between. CDR1 is SEHNR and CDR2 is FQNEAQ in the germline V gene (reference sequence). This CDR3 region has 14 residues. CDR3 DNA sequence: TGTGCCAGCAGCTTAGTGGGGAGAGCCTACGAGCAGTACTTC. Translating it yields CASSLVGRAYEQYF.

The CDR3: CASSEDGSPYEQYV. The CDR3, as DNA: TGTGCCAGCAGTGAGGACGGGTCCCCCTACGAGCAGTATGTC. The J gene is TRBJ2-7, the V gene TRBV6-1; unclear D gene. Germline V gene data show CDR1 as MNHNS and CDR2 as SASEGT. The CDR3 contains 14 residues.

In its sample, this clonotype was seen a few times. It may be a read error: a sequence one base away is much more abundant. The V gene is TRBV4-2, the J gene TRBJ2-5; the D call may be TRBD1 or TRBD2 (5 bases each). The CDR3 spans 15 residues. Trimming took 0 bases from V and 7 from J, leaving 15 bases between them. The V gene's germline CDR1 is LGHNA and CDR2 YNFKEQ. The CDR3 sequence is CASSQDKARGVTQYF. The DNA of the CDR3 is TGTGCCAGCAGCCAAGATAAGGCCCGAGGGGTGACCCAGTACTTC.